Below are 15 T cell receptor beta chains sequenced from a single sample in a study of blood T cell repertoires in COVID-19. Assay: immunoSEQ multiplex PCR; the TCRdb copy retains only in-frame clones and omits some. The table has about 280,000 clones, 80% to 90% seen once. The sample taken for sequencing was peripheral blood. The receptors were gathered from a woman aged 65 to 85 with COVID-19, enrolled during active disease.

The chain carries TRBV4-3 and TRBJ2-1, with D possibly matching TRBD2 (5 bases). The ends were cut back, 1 base at V and 2 bases at J, with 9 bases in the middle. The CDR3 sequence is 15 residues long. CDR1 and CDR2 from the germline V gene are LGHNA and YSLEER. The CDR3 spells CASSQGNGAYNEQFF. CDR3 in DNA: TGCGCCAGCAGCCAAGGGAACGGGGCCTACAATGAGCAGTTCTTC.

V and J are TRBV7-2 and TRBJ1-6; the match to TRBD1 covers 11 bases. The CDR3 covers 16 residues. V shed 5 bases and J 4 bases; nucleotides not matched to a gene: 4. Germline CDR1 is SGHTA and CDR2 is FQGNSA. The CDR3 region is CASSLRDRGYNSPLHF. For the CDR3, the DNA is TGTGCCAGCAGCCTCCGGGACAGGGGGTATAATTCACCCCTCCACTTT.

The chain carries TRBV18 and TRBJ2-2; 8 nucleotides agree with TRBD1. The CDR3 extends over 16 amino acids. The V gene's germline CDR1 is KGHSH and CDR2 LQKENI. J was trimmed by 1 base and V by 4 bases; bases with no gene match: 5. The CDR3 is CASSLLGTGNTGELFF. The CDR3 region has the DNA TGTGCCAGCTCACTTCTTGGGACAGGGAACACCGGGGAGCTGTTTTTT.

J is TRBJ1-4 and V is TRBV6-5, with D uncertain. Germline-derived CDR1 and CDR2 are MNHEY and SVGAGI. Trimming left V 0 bases short and J 7 bases short, with 12 bases between. The length of the CDR3 is 15 residues. This CDR3 reads CASSYSSAPGEKLFF. CDR3 in DNA: TGTGCCAGCAGTTACTCGAGCGCCCCGGGTGAAAAACTGTTTTTT.

The gene calls are TRBV9 and TRBJ2-5; D is undetermined. This CDR3 is 13 amino acids long. V was shortened by 0 bases and J by 3 bases, with 6 bases between the two germline ends. CDR1 and CDR2 from the germline V gene are SGDLS and YYNGEE. CDR3 amino acids: CASSVALKETQYF. The DNA of the CDR3 is TGTGCCAGCAGCGTAGCTTTAAAAGAGACCCAGTACTTC.

V is TRBV5-6 and J is TRBJ1-2; perhaps TRBD1 as D (5 bases). Germline V gene lookup returns CDR1 SGHDT and CDR2 YYEEEE. The CDR3 loop spans 13 amino acids. The V gene lost 7 bases and the J gene lost 2 bases, with 12 bases spanning the gap. This CDR3 is CASSKEGNYGYTF. CDR3 in DNA: TGTGCCAGCTCCAAGGAGGGGAACTATGGCTACACCTTC.

The chain is built from TRBV4-3 and TRBJ1-1, with unresolved D. This CDR3 spans 15 amino acids. The ends were cut back, 0 bases at V and 1 base at J, with 9 bases in the middle. Germline values: CDR1 LGHNA, CDR2 YSLEER. For the CDR3, the DNA is TGCGCCAGCAGCCAAGATATAGGAGCGAACACTGAAGCTTTCTTT. This translates into CASSQDIGANTEAFF.

This chain connects TRBV2 to TRBJ2-5; 9 bases are a match to TRBD1. Per the germline V gene, CDR1 is SNHLY and CDR2 is FYNNEI. The CDR3 is 16 amino acids. V lost 3 bases, J lost 0 bases, and 5 bases stayed unmatched. In DNA, the CDR3 is TGTGCCAGCAGTGATCCCGGGACAGGGTACCAAGAGACCCAGTACTTC. Its protein is CASSDPGTGYQETQYF.

The chain recombines TRBV19 with TRBJ2-1; TRBD2 aligns across 7 bases. This CDR3 has 17 residues. V trimming: 6 bases; J trimming: 0 bases; junction bases outside the gene matches: 11. Germline V gene sequence: CDR1 LNHDA, CDR2 SQIVND (reference sequence). In DNA form, the CDR3 reads TGTGCCAGTAGCGGAGCGGGGTCTAGCAACTCCTACAATGAGCAGTTCTTC. It yields the protein CASSGAGSSNSYNEQFF.

This rearrangement joins TRBV27 to TRBJ2-5, with D unresolved. The CDR3 has 14 residues. Trimming removed 4 bases from V and 0 bases from J, with 9 bases in between. From germline, CDR1 is MNHEY and CDR2 SMNVEV (reference sequence). Here the CDR3 DNA reads TGTGCCAGCAGTTCTTCCCTCGACCAAGAGACCCAGTACTTC. Its translation: CASSSSLDQETQYF.

This clone was seen a few times. J is TRBJ1-5 and V is TRBV5-1, with TRBD1 matching over 9 bases. The J segment lost 7 bases and the V segment lost 2 bases, leaving 4 bases of the junction unmatched. In germline, CDR1 is SGHRS, CDR2 YFSETQ. The CDR3 runs 14 residues. CDR3 amino acids: CASSFGDRDQPQHF. CDR3 sequence (DNA): TGCGCCAGCAGCTTTGGGGACAGGGACCAGCCCCAGCATTTT.

The gene calls are TRBV15 and TRBJ1-3; D not certain. The CDR3 runs to 17 residues. Germline-derived CDR1 and CDR2 are LNHNV and YYDKDF (reference sequence). V was shortened by 3 bases and J by 0 bases, with 15 bases between the two germline ends. CDR3 DNA: TGTGCCACCAGCAGGGCCGCTACCGGGAACTCTGGAAACACCATATATTTT. Amino acid sequence: CATSRAATGNSGNTIYF.

The V call is TRBV30, the J call TRBJ1-5; D gene ambiguous. There are 14 residues in the CDR3. The V end was cut by 4 bases, the J end by 0 bases, with 10 bases between. Per germline, CDR1 GTSNPN and CDR2 SVGIG (reference sequence). CDR3 bases: TGTGCCTGGAACGGAGGTGATAGCAATCAGCCCCAGCATTTT. This sequence encodes CAWNGGDSNQPQHF.

The chain uses TRBV7-8 and TRBJ1-4, with no clear D. Germline V gene lookup returns CDR1 SGHVS and CDR2 FQNEAQ. V shed 5 bases and J shed 5 bases, with 15 bases lying between them. The CDR3 contains 15 residues. CDR3 coding DNA: TGTGCCAGCAGCCCGCGCCGTGCGGGGAATGAAAAACTGTTTTTT. Its translation: CASSPRRAGNEKLFF.

V gene TRBV19 combines with J gene TRBJ2-1, with D tentatively TRBD1 (6 bases). The CDR3 is made up of 14 amino acids. The germline V gene encodes CDR1 LNHDA and CDR2 SQIVND (reference sequence). Deletions cut 8 bases from V and 8 bases from J, with 19 bases between. The CDR3, as DNA: TGTGCCAGTGTTAAGACAGGCAATGTGCATGAGCAGTTCTTC. Residues: CASVKTGNVHEQFF.